Included here is one T cell receptor (beta chain) sequence, with context. Germline V gene lookup returns CDR1 SGHTA and CDR2 FQGNSA. This CDR3 region has 15 residues. V shed 5 bases, J shed 7 bases, and the junction held 10 bases outside the gene matches. TCRdb's table, derived via immunoSEQ multiplex PCR, lists solely in-frame clones and lacks some. The sample holds more than 350,000 clones, 70% to 90% seen once. During the 2 weeks before they entered the study, exposed participants had met someone with a PCR-confirmed or clinician-diagnosed COVID-19 case. This sample was taken from a study of blood T cell repertoires in COVID-19.

The specimen sequenced was PBMCs or T cells enriched from blood (not recorded which). The source is a woman younger than 35 who had been exposed to COVID-19. V gene TRBV7-2 combines with J gene TRBJ1-5, with TRBD1 matching over 8 bases. The CDR3 bases are TGTGCCAGCAGCCCCCCCCCAGGGGGCGGGCAGCCCCAGCATTTT. This encodes CASSPPPGGGQPQHF.